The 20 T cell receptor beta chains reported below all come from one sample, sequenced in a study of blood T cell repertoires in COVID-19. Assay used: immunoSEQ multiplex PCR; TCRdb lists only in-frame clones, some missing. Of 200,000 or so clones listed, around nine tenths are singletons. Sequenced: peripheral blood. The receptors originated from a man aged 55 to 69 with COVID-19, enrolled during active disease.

The CDR3 region has the DNA TGTGCCAGCAGTTCCGAACAGATTAGCAATCAGCCCCAGCATTTT. It is translated as CASSSEQISNQPQHF. This chain uses TRBV27 with TRBJ1-5, with D unresolved. V was shortened by 4 bases and J by 0 bases, with 10 bases between the two germline ends. This CDR3 comprises 15 residues. Germline V lookup: CDR1 MNHEY, CDR2 SMNVEV (reference sequence).

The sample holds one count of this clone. The CDR3 DNA reads as TGCAGCGTTTCCGGGACACCGAATCAGCCCCAGCATTTT. It specifies CSVSGTPNQPQHF. The chain joins TRBV29-1 to TRBJ1-5, with D maybe TRBD1 (6 bases). Looked up from germline, CDR1 is SQVTM and CDR2 is ANQGSEA. The CDR3 is made up of 13 amino acids. The V end lost 5 bases, the J end lost 4 bases, and 12 bases lay between the germline ends.

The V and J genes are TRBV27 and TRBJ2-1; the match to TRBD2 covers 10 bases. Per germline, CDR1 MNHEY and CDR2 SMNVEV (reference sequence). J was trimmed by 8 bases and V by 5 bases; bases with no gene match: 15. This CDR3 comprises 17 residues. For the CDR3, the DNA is TGTGCCAGCAGTCGTAATCGAGCGGGAGGGGTAAAGGATGAGCAGTTCTTC. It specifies CASSRNRAGGVKDEQFF.

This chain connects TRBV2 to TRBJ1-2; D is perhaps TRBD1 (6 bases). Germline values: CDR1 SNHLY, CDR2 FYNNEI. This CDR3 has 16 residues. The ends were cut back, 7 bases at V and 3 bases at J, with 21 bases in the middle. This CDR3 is CASTKLGSGEDYGYTF. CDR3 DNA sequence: TGTGCCAGCACCAAGCTAGGGTCAGGGGAAGACTATGGCTACACCTTC.

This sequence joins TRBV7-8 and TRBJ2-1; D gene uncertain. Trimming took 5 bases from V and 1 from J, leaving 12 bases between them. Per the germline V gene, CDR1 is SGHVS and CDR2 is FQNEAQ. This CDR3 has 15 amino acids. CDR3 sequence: CASSPGIASYNEQFF. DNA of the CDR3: TGTGCCAGCAGCCCCGGCATAGCATCCTACAATGAGCAGTTCTTC.

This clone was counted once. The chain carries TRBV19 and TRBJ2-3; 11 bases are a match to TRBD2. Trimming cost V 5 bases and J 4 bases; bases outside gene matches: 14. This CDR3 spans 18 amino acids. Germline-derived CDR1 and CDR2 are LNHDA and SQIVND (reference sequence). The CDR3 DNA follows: TGTGCCAGTAGTTCCGGACCGGGACTAGCGGATGGGGCAGATACGCAGTATTTT. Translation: CASSSGPGLADGADTQYF.

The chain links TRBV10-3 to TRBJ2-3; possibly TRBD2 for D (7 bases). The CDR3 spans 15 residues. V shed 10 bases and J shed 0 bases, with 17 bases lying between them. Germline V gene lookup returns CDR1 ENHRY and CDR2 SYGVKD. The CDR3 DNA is TGTGCCACTAGTGGGGGGGCCCTAAGCACAGATACGCAGTATTTT. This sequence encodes CATSGGALSTDTQYF.

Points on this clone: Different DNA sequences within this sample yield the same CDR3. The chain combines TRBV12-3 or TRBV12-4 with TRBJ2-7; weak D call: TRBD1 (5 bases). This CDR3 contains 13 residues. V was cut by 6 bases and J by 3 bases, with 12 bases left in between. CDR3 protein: CASSPGQGYEQYF. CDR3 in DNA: TGTGCCAGCAGCCCAGGGCAAGGCTACGAGCAGTACTTC.

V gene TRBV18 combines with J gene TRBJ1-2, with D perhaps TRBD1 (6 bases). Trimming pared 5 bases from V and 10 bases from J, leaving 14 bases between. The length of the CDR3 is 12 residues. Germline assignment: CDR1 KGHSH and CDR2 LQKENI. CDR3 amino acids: CASSTDQGHYTF. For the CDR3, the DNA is TGTGCCAGCTCAACGGACCAGGGGCACTACACCTTC.

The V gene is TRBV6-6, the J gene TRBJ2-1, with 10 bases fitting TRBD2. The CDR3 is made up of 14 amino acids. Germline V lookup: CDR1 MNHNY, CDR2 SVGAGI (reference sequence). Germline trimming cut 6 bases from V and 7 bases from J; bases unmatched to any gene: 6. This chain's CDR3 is CASSPLAGLNEQFF. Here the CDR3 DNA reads TGTGCCAGCAGCCCACTAGCGGGGTTGAATGAGCAGTTCTTC.

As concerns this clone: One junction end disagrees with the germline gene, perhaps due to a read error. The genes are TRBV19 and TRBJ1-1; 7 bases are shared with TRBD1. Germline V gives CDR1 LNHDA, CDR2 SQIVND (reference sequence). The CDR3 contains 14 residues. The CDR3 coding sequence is TGTGCCAGTAGTTTAGACAGGGCGGTCACTGAAGCTTTCTTT. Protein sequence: CASSLDRAVTEAFF.

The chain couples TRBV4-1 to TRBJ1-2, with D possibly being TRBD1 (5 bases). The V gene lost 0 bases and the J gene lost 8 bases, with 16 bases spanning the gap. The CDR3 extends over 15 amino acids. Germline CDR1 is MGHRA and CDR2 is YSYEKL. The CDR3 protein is CASSQEYQGGLGYTF. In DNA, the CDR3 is TGCGCCAGCAGCCAAGAATATCAGGGAGGATTGGGCTACACCTTC.

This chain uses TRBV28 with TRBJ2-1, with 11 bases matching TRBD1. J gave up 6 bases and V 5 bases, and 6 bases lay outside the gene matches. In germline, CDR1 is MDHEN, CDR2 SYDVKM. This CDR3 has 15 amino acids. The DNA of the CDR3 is TGTGCCAGCAGTCCCCCCGGGACAGGGGGCAATGAGCAGTTCTTC. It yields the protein CASSPPGTGGNEQFF.

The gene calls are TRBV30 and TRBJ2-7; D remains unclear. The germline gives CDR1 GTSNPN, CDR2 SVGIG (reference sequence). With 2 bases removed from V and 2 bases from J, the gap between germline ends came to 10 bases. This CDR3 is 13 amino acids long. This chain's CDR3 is CAWSRVVAYEQYF. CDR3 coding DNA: TGTGCCTGGAGTAGAGTGGTTGCCTACGAGCAGTACTTC.

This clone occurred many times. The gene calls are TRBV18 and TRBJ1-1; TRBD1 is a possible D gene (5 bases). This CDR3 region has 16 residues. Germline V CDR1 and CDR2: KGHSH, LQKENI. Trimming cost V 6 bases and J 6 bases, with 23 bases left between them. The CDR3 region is CASSVGKPGLGSEAFF. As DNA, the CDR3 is TGTGCCAGCTCCGTCGGAAAACCAGGGTTGGGGTCTGAAGCTTTCTTT.

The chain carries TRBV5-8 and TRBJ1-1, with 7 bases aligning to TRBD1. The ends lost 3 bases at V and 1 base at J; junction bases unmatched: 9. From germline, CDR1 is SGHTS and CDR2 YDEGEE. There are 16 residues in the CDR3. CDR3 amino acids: CASSYRQGGGNTEAFF. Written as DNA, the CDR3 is TGTGCCAGCAGCTATAGACAGGGAGGTGGGAACACTGAAGCTTTCTTT.

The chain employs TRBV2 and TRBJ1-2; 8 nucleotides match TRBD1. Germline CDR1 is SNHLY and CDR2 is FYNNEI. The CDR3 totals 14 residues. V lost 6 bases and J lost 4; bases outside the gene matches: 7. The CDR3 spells CASREDRAFYGYTF. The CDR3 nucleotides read TGTGCCAGCAGGGAGGACAGGGCTTTCTATGGCTACACCTTC.

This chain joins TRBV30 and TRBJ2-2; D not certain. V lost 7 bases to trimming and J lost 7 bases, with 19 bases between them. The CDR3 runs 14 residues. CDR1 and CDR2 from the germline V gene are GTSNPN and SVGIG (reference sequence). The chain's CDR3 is CAFGVFYGVGELFF. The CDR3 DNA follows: TGTGCCTTCGGTGTCTTCTATGGTGTCGGGGAGCTGTTTTTT.

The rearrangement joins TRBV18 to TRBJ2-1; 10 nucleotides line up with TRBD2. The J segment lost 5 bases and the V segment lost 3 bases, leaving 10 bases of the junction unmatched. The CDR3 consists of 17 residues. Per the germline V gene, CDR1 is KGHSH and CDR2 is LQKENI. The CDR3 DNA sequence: TGTGCCAGCTCACCCCTACCCCCTAGCGGGGGTGACAATGAGCAGTTCTTC. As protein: CASSPLPPSGGDNEQFF. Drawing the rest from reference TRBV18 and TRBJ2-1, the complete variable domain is NAGVMQNPRHLVRRRGQEARLRCSPMKGHSHVYWYRQLPEEGLKFMVYLQKENIIDESGMPKERFSAEFPKEGPSILRIQQVVRGDSAAYFCASSPLPPSGGDNEQFFGPGTRLTVL.

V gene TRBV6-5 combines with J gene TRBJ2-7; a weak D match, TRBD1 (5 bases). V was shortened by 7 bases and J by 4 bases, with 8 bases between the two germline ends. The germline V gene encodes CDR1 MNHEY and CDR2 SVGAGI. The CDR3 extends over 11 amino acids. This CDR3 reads CASMAGYEQYF. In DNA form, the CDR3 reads TGTGCCAGCATGGCAGGGTACGAGCAGTACTTC.